This TCR beta chain emerged from a study of T cell responses to AZD1222 COVID-19 vaccine. Using immunoSEQ multiplex PCR, the repertoire was profiled, and TCRdb retains in-frame clones only, with some absent. Of some 150,000 clones in the sample, 90% were seen once. General study findings and limits: Mostly white British, mostly female donors; authors suggested clonal diversity may be underestimated. Spike-specific TCR breadth rose after two AZD1222 doses, and depth rose as well.

Whether given at about 4 or about 12 weeks, second doses were pooled. Of note for this clone: Its antigen is unknown.

This CDR3 region has 13 residues. Germline V CDR1 and CDR2: MNHEY, SMNVEV (reference sequence). V shed 6 bases and J shed 4 bases, with 10 bases lying between them. This chain joins TRBV27 and TRBJ1-5; D call uncertain. The source was peripheral blood, collected 28 days after the second AZD1222 dose. The receptor was isolated from an adult who received the AZD1222 COVID-19 vaccine. In DNA form, the CDR3 reads TGTGCCAGCAGCTGGGGTGGGAATCAGCCCCAGCATTTT. Its protein product is CASSWGGNQPQHF.